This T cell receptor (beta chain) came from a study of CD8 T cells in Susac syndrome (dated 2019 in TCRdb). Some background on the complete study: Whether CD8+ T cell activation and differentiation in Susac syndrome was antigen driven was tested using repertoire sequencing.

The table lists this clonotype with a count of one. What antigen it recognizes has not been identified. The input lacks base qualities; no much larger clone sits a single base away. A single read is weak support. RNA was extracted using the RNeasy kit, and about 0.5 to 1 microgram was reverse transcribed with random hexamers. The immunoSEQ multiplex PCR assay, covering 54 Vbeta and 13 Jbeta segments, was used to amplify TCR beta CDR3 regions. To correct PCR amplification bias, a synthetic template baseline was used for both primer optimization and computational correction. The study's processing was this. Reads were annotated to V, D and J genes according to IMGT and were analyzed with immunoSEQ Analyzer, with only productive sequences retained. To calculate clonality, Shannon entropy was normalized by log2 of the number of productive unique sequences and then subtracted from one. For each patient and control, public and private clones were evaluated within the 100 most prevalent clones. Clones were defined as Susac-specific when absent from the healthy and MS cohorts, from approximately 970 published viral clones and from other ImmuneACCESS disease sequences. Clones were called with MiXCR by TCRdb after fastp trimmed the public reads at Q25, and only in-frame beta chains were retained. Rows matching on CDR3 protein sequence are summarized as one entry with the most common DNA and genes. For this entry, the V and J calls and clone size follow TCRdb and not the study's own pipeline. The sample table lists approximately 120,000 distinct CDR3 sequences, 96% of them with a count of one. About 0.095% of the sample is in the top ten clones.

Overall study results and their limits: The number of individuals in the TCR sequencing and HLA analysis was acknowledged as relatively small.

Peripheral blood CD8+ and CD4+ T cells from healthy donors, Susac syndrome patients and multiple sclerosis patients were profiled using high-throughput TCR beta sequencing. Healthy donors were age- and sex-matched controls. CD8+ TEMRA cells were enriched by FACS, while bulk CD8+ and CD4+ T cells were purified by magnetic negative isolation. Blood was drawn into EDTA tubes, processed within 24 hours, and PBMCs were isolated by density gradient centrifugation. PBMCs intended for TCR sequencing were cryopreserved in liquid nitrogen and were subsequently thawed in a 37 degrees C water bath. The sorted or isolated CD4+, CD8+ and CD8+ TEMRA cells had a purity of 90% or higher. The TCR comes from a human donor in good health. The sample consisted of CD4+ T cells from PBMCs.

CDR3 sequence: CASFWGAGYTF. The base sequence is TGTGCCAGCTTTTGGGGGGCGGGCTACACCTTC. The sequence joins TRBV28 to TRBJ1-2; TRBD1 is possibly the D segment (6 matching bases). The CDR3 runs 11 amino acids, cysteine and phenylalanine included. Left in the record is the CDR3 DNA by itself, 33 bases read in frame from the first base. The germline ends are 12 bases apart after V is trimmed by 8 bases and J by 8 bases. CDR1 and CDR2 are read off the germline V gene as MDHEN and SYDVKM.